A selection of T cell receptor beta chains follows, all from one sample in a study of beta chain features in type 1 diabetes. Assay: immunoSEQ multiplex PCR; the TCRdb copy retains only in-frame clones and omits some. Of fewer than 150,000 clones in the sample, about 7% were seen once. The source material was central memory CD4+ T cells from blood. The receptor set was obtained from a woman aged 30 to 39 in good health. Both conserved end residues are part of each CDR3. Fields, in order: clone size, V gene, J gene, D gene, CDR3 protein, CDR3 DNA. D genes are given only for firm matches. Rows give clone size only sometimes, using once, few, many, or a class for an expanded clone.

clone_size: NA
v_call: TRBV5-4
j_call: TRBJ2-1
d_call: TRBD2
cdr3_aa: CASSLGSLAGAVYNEQFF
cdr3_nt: TGTGCCAGCAGCTTGGGGTCGCTAGCGGGAGCGGTCTACAATGAGCAGTTCTTC

clone_size: NA
v_call: TRBV7-2
j_call: TRBJ2-5
d_call: TRBD1
cdr3_aa: CASSFGQGGQETQYF
cdr3_nt: TGTGCCAGCAGCTTCGGACAGGGTGGGCAAGAGACCCAGTACTTC

clone_size: NA
v_call: TRBV18
j_call: TRBJ2-3
d_call: NA
cdr3_aa: CASSPQGQVTDTQYF
cdr3_nt: TGTGCCAGCTCACCACAGGGGCAGGTCACAGATACGCAGTATTTT

clone_size: NA
v_call: TRBV7-2
j_call: TRBJ2-3
d_call: TRBD2
cdr3_aa: CASSQEGSGTQYF
cdr3_nt: TGCGCCAGCAGCCAAGAGGGTAGCGGGACGCAGTATTTT

clone_size: NA
v_call: TRBV10-3
j_call: TRBJ2-1
d_call: NA
cdr3_aa: CAISQIERSYNEQFF
cdr3_nt: TGTGCCATCAGTCAAATTGAGAGATCCTACAATGAGCAGTTCTTC

clone_size: NA
v_call: TRBV9
j_call: TRBJ2-1
d_call: TRBD2
cdr3_aa: CASSVGLAGKTYNEQFF
cdr3_nt: TGTGCCAGCAGCGTTGGACTAGCGGGAAAAACCTACAATGAGCAGTTCTTC

clone_size: few
v_call: TRBV4-2
j_call: TRBJ2-1
d_call: TRBD2
cdr3_aa: CASSRDPGTSGRNEQFF
cdr3_nt: TGTGCCAGCAGCAGAGACCCAGGGACTAGCGGGAGGAATGAGCAGTTCTTC

clone_size: few
v_call: TRBV5-1
j_call: TRBJ2-2
d_call: NA
cdr3_aa: CASSLRPGELFF
cdr3_nt: TGTGCCAGCAGCCTACGCCCCGGGGAGCTGTTTTTT

clone_size: few
v_call: TRBV7-2
j_call: TRBJ2-7
d_call: NA
cdr3_aa: CASSPANRGEQYF
cdr3_nt: TGTGCCAGCAGCCCGGCGAACCGGGGCGAGCAGTACTTC

clone_size: many
v_call: TRBV29-1
j_call: TRBJ2-3
d_call: NA
cdr3_aa: CSVEDRGNSDTQYF
cdr3_nt: TGCAGCGTTGAAGACAGGGGAAACTCAGATACGCAGTATTTT

clone_size: few
v_call: TRBV18
j_call: TRBJ1-2
d_call: NA
cdr3_aa: CASSPTELLLNYGYTF
cdr3_nt: TGTGCCAGCTCACCTACCGAGCTTTTACTGAACTATGGCTACACCTTC

clone_size: NA
v_call: TRBV11-2
j_call: TRBJ2-7
d_call: NA
cdr3_aa: CASSLNRGTYEQYF
cdr3_nt: TGTGCCAGCAGCCTAAATCGGGGTACCTACGAGCAGTACTTC

clone_size: NA
v_call: TRBV2
j_call: TRBJ1-1
d_call: NA
cdr3_aa: CASSARGIEAFF
cdr3_nt: TGTGCCAGCAGTGCCAGGGGTATTGAAGCTTTCTTT

clone_size: few
v_call: TRBV2
j_call: TRBJ2-4
d_call: TRBD1
cdr3_aa: CASSAGTVAKNIQYF
cdr3_nt: TGTGCCAGCAGCGCCGGGACAGTAGCCAAAAACATTCAGTACTTC

clone_size: NA
v_call: TRBV7-3
j_call: TRBJ2-2
d_call: TRBD2
cdr3_aa: CASSLGAGFFPGELFF
cdr3_nt: TGTGCCAGCAGCTTAGGAGCGGGATTTTTCCCCGGGGAGCTGTTTTTT

clone_size: NA
v_call: TRBV5-1
j_call: TRBJ1-4
d_call: NA
cdr3_aa: CASRGGGVTNEKLFF
cdr3_nt: TGCGCCAGCAGAGGAGGCGGGGTCACTAATGAAAAACTGTTTTTT

clone_size: few
v_call: TRBV5-1
j_call: TRBJ1-4
d_call: NA
cdr3_aa: CASSSNRANEKLFF
cdr3_nt: TGCGCCAGCAGCTCAAACAGGGCTAATGAAAAACTGTTTTTT

clone_size: NA
v_call: TRBV2
j_call: TRBJ2-1
d_call: TRBD2
cdr3_aa: CASKRLAGSEQFF
cdr3_nt: TGTGCCAGCAAGAGACTAGCGGGAAGTGAGCAGTTCTTC

clone_size: few
v_call: TRBV6-5
j_call: TRBJ1-4
d_call: NA
cdr3_aa: CASRRGTDEKLFF
cdr3_nt: TGTGCCAGCAGGCGCGGGACGGATGAAAAACTGTTTTTT

clone_size: few
v_call: TRBV4-3
j_call: TRBJ2-1
d_call: NA
cdr3_aa: CASSRNKGEAYEQFF
cdr3_nt: TGCGCCAGCAGCCGCAACAAGGGAGAGGCCTATGAGCAGTTCTTC

clone_size: many
v_call: TRBV7-9
j_call: TRBJ1-1
d_call: NA
cdr3_aa: CASSREGNTEAFF
cdr3_nt: TGTGCCAGCAGCCGGGAGGGGAACACTGAAGCTTTCTTT

clone_size: many
v_call: TRBV6-6
j_call: TRBJ1-1
d_call: NA
cdr3_aa: CASSYGREAFF
cdr3_nt: TGTGCCAGCAGTTACGGCAGGGAAGCTTTCTTT

clone_size: many
v_call: TRBV7-9
j_call: TRBJ2-5
d_call: NA
cdr3_aa: CASSSGSGETQYF
cdr3_nt: TGTGCCAGCAGCTCGGGTTCGGGAGAGACCCAGTACTTC

clone_size: few
v_call: TRBV2
j_call: TRBJ2-7
d_call: TRBD1
cdr3_aa: CASSSQGAIYEQYF
cdr3_nt: TGTGCCAGCAGCTCACAGGGGGCAATCTACGAGCAGTACTTC

clone_size: many
v_call: TRBV18
j_call: TRBJ2-1
d_call: TRBD2
cdr3_aa: CASSPPGTSGGDNEQFF
cdr3_nt: TGTGCCAGCTCACCACCCGGGACTAGCGGAGGGGACAATGAGCAGTTCTTC

clone_size: many
v_call: TRBV28
j_call: TRBJ2-7
d_call: TRBD1
cdr3_aa: CASSPFSGQGFYEQYF
cdr3_nt: TGTGCCAGCAGTCCGTTCTCAGGACAGGGATTCTACGAGCAGTACTTC

clone_size: few
v_call: TRBV6-1
j_call: TRBJ2-1
d_call: NA
cdr3_aa: CASRQGGYNEQFF
cdr3_nt: TGTGCCAGCCGGCAGGGCGGCTACAATGAGCAGTTCTTC

clone_size: NA
v_call: TRBV18
j_call: TRBJ1-4
d_call: TRBD1
cdr3_aa: CASSPIGTGPSTNEKLFF
cdr3_nt: TGTGCCAGCTCACCTATTGGGACAGGACCTTCAACTAATGAAAAACTGTTTTTT

clone_size: NA
v_call: TRBV7-2
j_call: TRBJ1-1
d_call: NA
cdr3_aa: CASSLWANLEAFF
cdr3_nt: TGTGCCAGCAGCTTATGGGCAAACCTTGAAGCTTTCTTT

clone_size: many
v_call: TRBV9
j_call: TRBJ2-4
d_call: NA
cdr3_aa: CASSVGSLDIQYF
cdr3_nt: TGTGCCAGCAGCGTAGGGTCCTTAGACATTCAGTACTTC

clone_size: few
v_call: TRBV5-6
j_call: TRBJ2-1
d_call: TRBD1
cdr3_aa: CASSWTQGNEQFF
cdr3_nt: TGTGCCAGCAGCTGGACACAGGGGAATGAGCAGTTCTTC